This T cell receptor (beta chain) emerged from a study of CD8 T cells in ankylosing spondylitis (dated by TCRdb to the late 2010s). For the study in its entirety: To find TCR variants linked to disease, the study profiled T cell receptor beta repertoires in ankylosing spondylitis patients and healthy donors. Peripheral blood samples were taken, and synovial fluid was additionally collected from ankylosing spondylitis patients. In total, the full study cohort was made up of 108 healthy donors and 25 or so ankylosing spondylitis patients.

Instrument used: Illumina HiSeq 2500. Quantitative 5'-RACE with molecular barcodes was used to prepare TCR beta libraries. In the authors' own workflow: A new computational method, built on a probabilistic model of VDJ rearrangement, was used to identify disease-linked TCR variants. Using fastp at Q25 and MiXCR, TCRdb reprocessed the public reads and kept productive beta chains. All rows with the same CDR3 protein become a single entry with the most common DNA and genes. The V and J calls follow TCRdb's processing rather than the paper's. The sample table holds 290,000 or so distinct CDR3 sequences, of which around 20% were seen once. The ten biggest clones cover about 3.7% of the sample. General study outcomes and caveats: Blood from ankylosing spondylitis patients appeared to be characterized by a TCR beta motif made up of about 8 highly homologous amino acid variants. Some motif variants were previously reported in synovial fluid and blood of reactive arthritis patients, suggesting common disease-initiation mechanisms. In peripheral blood, the disease-linked clones were found at relatively low frequencies and had a CD8+ phenotype. The disease-linked clones were reported to be significantly enriched in matched synovial fluid samples from ankylosing spondylitis patients.

This clonotype appeared a few times. Its antigen remains unidentified. No much larger clonotype is one base removed from it; base qualities were not supplied. The TCR comes from a female donor with ankylosing spondylitis or in good health (not recorded which). The source material was blood, either unsorted or a sorted T cell fraction (not recorded which).

CDR3 loop: CASKGIYEQYF. Here is the DNA: TGTGCCAGCAAGGGGATTTACGAGCAGTACTTC. The chain is encoded by TRBV6-5 joined to TRBJ2-7; TRBD1 is a possible D gene, resting on 5 matching bases. V is pared back by 7 bases and J by 4 bases, with 8 bases lying between the germline termini. CDR1 and CDR2, looked up from the germline V gene, are MNHEY and SVGAGI. The CDR3 starts with the cysteine, ends with the phenylalanine, and has 11 residues. The read is trimmed to its CDR3 DNA, 33 bases read in frame from base 1.